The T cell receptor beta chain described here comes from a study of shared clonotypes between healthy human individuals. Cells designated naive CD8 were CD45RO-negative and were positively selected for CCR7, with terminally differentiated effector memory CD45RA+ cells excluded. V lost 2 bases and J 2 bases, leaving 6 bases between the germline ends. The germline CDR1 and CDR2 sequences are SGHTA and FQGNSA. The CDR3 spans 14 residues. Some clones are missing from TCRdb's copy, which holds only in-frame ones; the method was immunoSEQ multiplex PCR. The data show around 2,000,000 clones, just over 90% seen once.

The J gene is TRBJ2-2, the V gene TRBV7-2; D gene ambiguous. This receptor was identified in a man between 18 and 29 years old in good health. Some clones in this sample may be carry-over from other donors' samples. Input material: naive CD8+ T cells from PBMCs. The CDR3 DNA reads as TGTGCCAGCAGCTTATTAGCTAACACCGGGGAGCTGTTTTTT. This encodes CASSLLANTGELFF.